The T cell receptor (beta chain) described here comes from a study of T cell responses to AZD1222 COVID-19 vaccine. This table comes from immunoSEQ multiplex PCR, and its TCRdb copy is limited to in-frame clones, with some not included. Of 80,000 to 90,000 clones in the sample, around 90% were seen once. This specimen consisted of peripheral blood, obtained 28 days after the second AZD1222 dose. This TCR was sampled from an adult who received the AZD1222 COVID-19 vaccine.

CDR3 sequence reads: CASSGQGTGNQPQHF. CDR3 DNA sequence: TGTGCCAGCAGTGGACAGGGGACCGGCAATCAGCCCCAGCATTTT. The chain carries TRBV2 and TRBJ1-5, with 8 bases that match TRBD1. V was clipped by 4 bases and J by 2 bases; unmatched bases: 4. This CDR3 is built from 15 residues. CDR1 SNHLY and CDR2 FYNNEI come from the germline V gene.